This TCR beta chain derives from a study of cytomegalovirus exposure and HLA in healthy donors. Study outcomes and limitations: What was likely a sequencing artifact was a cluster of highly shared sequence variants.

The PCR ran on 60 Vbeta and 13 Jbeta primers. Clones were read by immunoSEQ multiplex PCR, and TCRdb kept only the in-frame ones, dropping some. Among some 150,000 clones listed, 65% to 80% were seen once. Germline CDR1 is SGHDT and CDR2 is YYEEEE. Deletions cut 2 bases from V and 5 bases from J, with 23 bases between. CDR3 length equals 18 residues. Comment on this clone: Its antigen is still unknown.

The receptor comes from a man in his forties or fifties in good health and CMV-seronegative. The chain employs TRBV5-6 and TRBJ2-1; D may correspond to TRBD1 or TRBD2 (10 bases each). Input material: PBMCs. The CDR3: CASSFDRGLLAGDNEQFF. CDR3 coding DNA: TGTGCCAGCAGCTTCGACAGGGGGCTTCTAGCGGGAGACAATGAGCAGTTCTTC.